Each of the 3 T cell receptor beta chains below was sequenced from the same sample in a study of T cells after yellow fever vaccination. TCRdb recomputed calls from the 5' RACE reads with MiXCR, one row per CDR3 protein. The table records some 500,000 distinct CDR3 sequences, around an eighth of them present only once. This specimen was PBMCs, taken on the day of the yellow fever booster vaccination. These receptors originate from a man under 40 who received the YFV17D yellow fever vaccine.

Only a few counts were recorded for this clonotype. The CDR3 sequence is CASSTTGQHYEQYF. In DNA, the CDR3 is TGTGCCAGCAGCACGACCGGACAGCACTACGAGCAGTACTTC. The rearrangement links TRBV7-2 to TRBJ2-7; D is possibly TRBD1 (6 bases). Trimming left V 5 bases short and J 3 bases short, with 14 bases between. CDR1 is SGHTA, CDR2 FQGNSA, per germline. This CDR3 is 14 amino acids long.

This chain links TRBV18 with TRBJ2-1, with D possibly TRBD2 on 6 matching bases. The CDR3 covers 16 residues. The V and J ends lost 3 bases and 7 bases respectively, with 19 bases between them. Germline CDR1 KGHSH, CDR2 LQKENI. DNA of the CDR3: TGTGCCAGCTCACCCAGGCCCCCGCGGGATGGGAATGAGCAGTTCTTC. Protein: CASSPRPPRDGNEQFF. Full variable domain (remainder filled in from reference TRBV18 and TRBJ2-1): NAGVMQNPRHLVRRRGQEARLRCSPMKGHSHVYWYRQLPEEGLKFMVYLQKENIIDESGMPKERFSAEFPKEGPSILRIQQVVRGDSAAYFCASSPRPPRDGNEQFFGPGTRLTVL.

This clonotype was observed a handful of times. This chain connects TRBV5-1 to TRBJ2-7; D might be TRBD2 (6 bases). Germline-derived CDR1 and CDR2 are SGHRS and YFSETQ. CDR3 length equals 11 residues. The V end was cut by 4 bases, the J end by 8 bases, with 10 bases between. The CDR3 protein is CASSVGGQQYF. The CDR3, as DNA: TGCGCCAGCAGCGTGGGGGGACAGCAGTACTTC.